This T cell receptor beta chain appears in the sequencing data of a study of spatial heterogeneity in lung cancer. Across the whole study: Unique TCR and UMI combinations averaged more than ten appearances each in raw reads.

Overall study results and limits: Mutation counts in tumors were tracked by counts of expanded intratumoral alpha and beta TCRs.

MiXCR, run by TCRdb on the 5' RACE reads, gives a single entry per CDR3 protein. The sample lists roughly 19,000 distinct CDR3 sequences, 4.5% to 7.5% occurring once. V was clipped by 3 bases and J by 4 bases, with 15 bases between them. CDR1 and CDR2 from the germline V gene are SGHVS and FNYEAQ. The length of the CDR3 is 16 residues. Regarding time point: sample taken at primary tumor resection. This clonotype was picked up a small number of times. The target antigen is unknown. A library made for alpha chains picked up this beta chain off target, so its size means little. V usage is TRBV7-6 and J usage is TRBJ2-2; D may match TRBD1 or TRBD2 (5 bases each). The TCR was taken from a female donor with early-stage non-small cell lung cancer. The sample was lung tumor tissue, taken at surgery. CDR3 region: CASSFLSTGGTGELFF. The CDR3 DNA sequence: TGTGCCAGCAGCTTCCTGTCGACTGGGGGCACCGGGGAGCTGTTTTTT.